The 9 T cell receptor beta chains below were found in one sample sequenced in a study of T cell responses to AZD1222 COVID-19 vaccine. Sequenced by immunoSEQ multiplex PCR; TCRdb stores in-frame clones only, minus some. The sample contains 90,000 to 150,000 clones, about 90% of which appear only once. The input for sequencing was peripheral blood, taken on day 0 of AZD1222 vaccination. These TCRs come from an adult in good health.

The chain has TRBV6-5 and TRBJ1-2, with TRBD1 matching 8 bases. CDR1 is MNHEY, CDR2 SVGAGI, per germline. The CDR3 is made up of 14 amino acids. Trimming cost V 2 bases and J 7 bases; bases outside gene matches: 6. The CDR3 bases are TGTGCCAGCAGTTACAGGACAGGGAGAACTGGCTACACCTTC. Amino acid sequence: CASSYRTGRTGYTF.

V and J are TRBV19 and TRBJ1-1; TRBD1 matches 9 bases. Germline V CDR1 and CDR2: LNHDA, SQIVND (reference sequence). The V gene end was trimmed by 6 bases and the J gene end by 1 base; junction bases not matched to a gene: 6. This CDR3 is built from 15 residues. CDR3 DNA: TGTGCCAGTAGCCGGGACAGGGTAACGAACACTGAAGCTTTCTTT. As protein: CASSRDRVTNTEAFF.

V gene TRBV9 combines with J gene TRBJ1-1, with D possibly TRBD1 on 6 matching bases. Germline-derived CDR1 and CDR2 are SGDLS and YYNGEE. The CDR3 has 14 amino acids. Trimming took 0 bases from V and 4 from J, leaving 10 bases between them. CDR3 DNA: TGTGCCAGCAGCGTAGGGAGAGGGGGCACTGAAGCTTTCTTT. Amino acid sequence: CASSVGRGGTEAFF.

The V gene is TRBV6-5, the J gene TRBJ2-7; 7 bases match TRBD1. Germline V gene data show CDR1 as MNHEY and CDR2 as SVGAGI. V lost 0 bases and J lost 2; bases outside the gene matches: 1. The CDR3 is 14 residues long. The CDR3 DNA reads as TGTGCCAGCAGTTACTCGACAGGGACCTACGAGCAGTACTTC. Translated: CASSYSTGTYEQYF.

This chain uses TRBV18 with TRBJ2-6; D is ambiguous. This CDR3 has 15 residues. The germline V gene has CDR1 KGHSH and CDR2 LQKENI. The V end lost 3 bases, the J end lost 1 base, and 7 bases lay between the germline ends. The CDR3 sequence: CASSPPPSGANVLTF. CDR3 sequence (DNA): TGTGCCAGCTCACCCCCCCCATCTGGGGCCAACGTCCTGACTTTC. The whole variable domain, filled in from reference TRBV18 and TRBJ2-6, reads NAGVMQNPRHLVRRRGQEARLRCSPMKGHSHVYWYRQLPEEGLKFMVYLQKENIIDESGMPKERFSAEFPKEGPSILRIQQVVRGDSAAYFCASSPPPSGANVLTFGAGSRLTVL.

The chain carries TRBV4-3 and TRBJ2-7; TRBD2 matches at 10 bases. Germline loops: CDR1 LGHNA, CDR2 YSLEER. V was clipped by 4 bases and J by 2 bases; unmatched bases: 5. The CDR3 spans 15 residues. CDR3 amino acids: CASSLRTSGTYEQYF. The CDR3 region has the DNA TGCGCCAGCAGCCTTAGGACTAGCGGAACCTACGAGCAGTACTTC.

The count of this clone is one. The chain is built from TRBV7-6 and TRBJ2-1; D not certain. Trimming left V 4 bases short and J 4 bases short, with 8 bases between. This CDR3 comprises 13 residues. Germline CDR1 reads SGHVS; CDR2 reads FNYEAQ. CDR3 sequence: CASSSYPYNEQFF. The DNA of the CDR3 is TGTGCCAGCAGCTCATACCCATACAATGAGCAGTTCTTC.

The chain couples TRBV10-1 to TRBJ2-3, with 9 bases that match TRBD2. Unmatched junction bases numbered 6, after V lost 4 bases and J lost 7 bases. This CDR3 contains 14 residues. Looked up from germline, CDR1 is WNHNN and CDR2 is SYGVQD (reference sequence). Here the CDR3 reads CASSGGLAPNTQYF. The CDR3 nucleotides read TGCGCCAGCAGTGGGGGACTAGCCCCCAATACGCAGTATTTT.

The V and J genes are TRBV7-9 and TRBJ1-2; D may be TRBD1 (6 bases). Germline V lookup: CDR1 SEHNR, CDR2 FQNEAQ (reference sequence). This CDR3 has 15 amino acids. The V end was cut by 5 bases, the J end by 4 bases, with 17 bases between. CDR3 DNA sequence: TGTGCCAGCAGCCCAGGGGTTGGTAGTTCCTATGGCTACACCTTC. It translates to CASSPGVGSSYGYTF. Variable domain in full (rest from reference TRBV7-9 and TRBJ1-2): DTGVSQNPRHKITKRGQNVTFRCDPISEHNRLYWYRQTLGQGPEFLTYFQNEAQLEKSRLLSDRFSAERPKGSFSTLEIQRTEQGDSAMYLCASSPGVGSSYGYTFGSGTRLTVV.